This T cell receptor (beta chain) comes out of a study of T cells in localized non-small cell lung cancer. General study results and limits: Across samples, adjacent lung featured a median approximately 56 of the top 100 tumor clones. Because researchers sequenced only one region of the tumor, heterogeneity is still possible. Those with higher blood T cell density had longer overall survival.

TCRdb's copy holds only in-frame clones and misses some; the assay was immunoSEQ multiplex PCR. The sample has 1,500 to 2,000 clones, 20% to 25% seen once; the top ten hold roughly a quarter. This clone was picked up a small number of times. Antigen specificity is unknown. The length of the CDR3 is 15 residues. V was shortened by 6 bases and J by 0 bases, with 15 bases between the two germline ends. The germline gives CDR1 MDHEN, CDR2 SYDVKM. This TCR was recovered from a man aged 40 to 70 with stage III lung adenocarcinoma. The rearrangement joins TRBV28 to TRBJ2-7, with D possibly TRBD1 on 6 matching bases. The sample in question was normal lung tissue next to the tumor, obtained before any cancer treatment. The CDR3 is CASREITGYSYEQYF. In DNA form, the CDR3 reads TGTGCCAGCAGAGAAATCACAGGGTACTCCTACGAGCAGTACTTC.